The sequence of this T cell receptor (beta chain) was determined in a study of identical twins. In its sample, this clonotype was seen a few times. The antigen remains unidentified. The CDR3 totals 14 residues. Trimming removed 3 bases at V and 3 bases at J, with 12 bases between. Germline V lookup: CDR1 MGHDK, CDR2 SYGVNS. General study points: Excess sharing between twins was weaker in beta out-of-frame sequences. Invariant MAIT and iNKT cells could partly confound zero-insertion analyses. Alpha sequences out of frame and shared by twins had excess low generation probability. Insertion counts were lower in abundant cord blood beta clonotypes, a trend that memory repertoires did not show.

TCRdb called the 5' RACE reads again in MiXCR, with one record for every CDR3 protein. The sample lists hundreds of thousands of distinct CDR3 sequences, 8.6% occurring once. These data were also filed under a second study, of yellow fever vaccine responses in identical twins.

Material: PBMCs. This sequence originates from a woman aged 18-29 years in good health. The chain is built from TRBV25-1 and TRBJ2-7; D perhaps matches TRBD1 (6 bases). In DNA, the CDR3 is TGTGCCAGCAGTGATTCCCGGGGACACTACGAGCAGTACTTC. Amino acids: CASSDSRGHYEQYF.